The T cell receptor beta chain described here comes from a study of Ad26.COV2.S vaccination and SARS-CoV-2 variants. Overall study context: A COV1001 Ad26.COV2.S trial-arm participant provided the sample. The vaccine Ad26.COV2.S was put into the muscle once, or twice with 56 days between. Study-level results: Participants in the vaccine arm had higher spike-specific TCR breadth; placebo recipients had lower.

For this clone: Its specificity is not known.

Clones were sequenced by immunoSEQ multiplex PCR, and TCRdb holds only the in-frame ones, with some missing. The sample records around 450,000 clones, 85% to 90% being singletons. The V end was cut by 4 bases, the J end by 3 bases, with 10 bases between. The germline V gene encodes CDR1 MGHDK and CDR2 SYGVNS. CDR3 length: 14 amino acids. Described treatment: around 19 received Ad26.COV2.S at low or high dose, single or two shots; roughly five received placebo; per-sample allocation not given. All samples were drawn on day 63, counting from the first vaccine or placebo injection. The V and J genes are TRBV25-1 and TRBJ1-5; tentatively, D is TRBD1 (5 bases). This TCR was recovered from a person between 18 and 59 years old who received the Ad26.COV2.S COVID-19 vaccine or a placebo. The source was peripheral blood, collected in a trial of Ad26.COV2.S vaccine versus placebo. The CDR3 DNA sequence: TGTGCCAGCAGTGTTGGGGGAGACAATCAGCCCCAGCATTTT. This codes for CASSVGGDNQPQHF.